This T cell receptor beta chain was identified in a study of blood T cell repertoires in COVID-19. Enrolled during active infection, Seattle patients were then followed longitudinally. The CDR3 covers 13 residues. Per the germline V gene, CDR1 is MNHEY and CDR2 is SVGAGI. V was clipped by 6 bases and J by 7 bases, with 16 bases between them. The method was immunoSEQ multiplex PCR; TCRdb's version includes in-frame clones alone and lacks a portion of them. The table shows 240,000 or so clones, with roughly 81% occurring only once. The sample comprised peripheral blood. The genes are TRBV6-5 and TRBJ2-7, with D possibly matching TRBD1 (5 bases). The receptor was isolated from a woman aged 80 or over with COVID-19, enrolled during active disease. The CDR3: CASRVRDLREQYF. The CDR3 region has the DNA TGTGCCAGCAGGGTCAGGGATTTAAGGGAGCAGTACTTC.